The 26 T cell receptor beta chains presented below share a single source sample, sequenced in a study of cytomegalovirus exposure and HLA in healthy donors. This table comes from immunoSEQ multiplex PCR, and its TCRdb copy is limited to in-frame clones, with some not included. The sample shows 71,000 or so clones, nearly 95% of them seen only once. The source material was PBMCs. Receptors were obtained from a woman aged 18-29 years in good health and CMV-seronegative.

The DNA of the CDR3 is TGTGCCAGCAGCTTAGCACAGGGGGCCCTGAGCACTGAAGCTTTCTTT. It encodes CASSLAQGALSTEAFF. The V gene is TRBV7-9, the J gene TRBJ1-1, with 9 bases lining up with TRBD1. The CDR3 is made up of 16 amino acids. The junction had 6 bases not matched to a gene; V was cut back by 0 bases and J by 4 bases. Looked up from germline, CDR1 is SEHNR and CDR2 is FQNEAQ (reference sequence).

The J gene is TRBJ1-2, the V gene TRBV6-4, with D maybe TRBD1 (5 bases). V lost 8 bases and J 4 bases, leaving 14 bases between the germline ends. Germline values: CDR1 MRHNA, CDR2 SNTAGT. This CDR3 has 13 amino acids. CDR3 sequence reads: CASAQGFGYGYTF. For the CDR3, the DNA is TGTGCCAGCGCCCAGGGATTTGGCTATGGCTACACCTTC.

The rearrangement uses TRBV6-1 and TRBJ2-1, with D uncertain. V lost 2 bases and J 6 bases, leaving 14 bases between the germline ends. This CDR3 is built from 15 residues. CDR1 and CDR2 from the germline V gene are MNHNS and SASEGT. CDR3 protein: CASSENRVRSNEQFF. CDR3 nucleotides: TGTGCCAGCAGTGAAAATCGAGTCCGTAGCAATGAGCAGTTCTTC.

In this sample, this clone turned up once. The chain couples TRBV30 to TRBJ2-7; weak D call: TRBD1 (6 bases). V gave up 5 bases and J gave up 1 base, with 12 bases separating them. Germline V CDR1 and CDR2: GTSNPN, SVGIG (reference sequence). CDR3 length: 13 amino acids. The DNA of the CDR3 is TGTGCCTGGCACCCGGACAGTTCCTACGAGCAGTACTTC. Translation gives CAWHPDSSYEQYF.

The V call is TRBV27, the J call TRBJ2-1, with 9 bases matching TRBD2. V shed 4 bases and J 4 bases; nucleotides not matched to a gene: 5. The V gene's germline CDR1 is MNHEY and CDR2 SMNVEV (reference sequence). The CDR3 loop spans 15 amino acids. The CDR3 DNA reads TGTGCCAGCAGTTCTCTAGCGGGGATATACAATGAGCAGTTCTTC. Translating it yields CASSSLAGIYNEQFF.

The chain uses TRBV19 and TRBJ1-5; D perhaps matches TRBD1 (5 bases). The germline CDR1 and CDR2 sequences are LNHDA and SQIVND (reference sequence). The CDR3 is 17 residues long. Between the trimmed V and J ends, which lost 1 base and 0 bases, there was a span of 13 bases. The CDR3 loop is CASSIGVREYSNQPQHF. CDR3 nucleotide sequence: TGTGCCAGTAGTATAGGGGTCAGGGAATATAGCAATCAGCCCCAGCATTTT.

The chain has TRBV30 and TRBJ1-6; D uncertain. V dropped 3 bases and J dropped 3 bases, with 12 bases sitting between them. The germline V gene encodes CDR1 GTSNPN and CDR2 SVGIG (reference sequence). This CDR3 is 15 amino acids long. CDR3 coding DNA: TGTGCCTGGAGAAAGGAGGGCGACTATAATTCACCCCTCCACTTT. It yields the protein CAWRKEGDYNSPLHF.

V and J are TRBV29-1 and TRBJ1-1; D gene uncertain. CDR1 is SQVTM and CDR2 is ANQGSEA in the germline V gene. Trimming pared 2 bases from V and 1 base from J, leaving 14 bases between. CDR3 length: 15 residues. This CDR3 is CSVEWAYRGNTEAFF. The CDR3, as DNA: TGCAGCGTTGAATGGGCCTATCGGGGGAACACTGAAGCTTTCTTT.

This rearrangement joins TRBV4-2 to TRBJ2-6; TRBD1 matches at 7 bases. CDR1 is LGHNA, CDR2 YNFKEQ, per germline. The CDR3 is 19 amino acids. V dropped 0 bases and J dropped 2; count of bases not matched to a gene: 10. The CDR3 coding sequence is TGTGCCAGCAGCCAAGAGGGGGACAGCTTTTTCACTGGGGCCAACGTCCTGACTTTC. It is translated as CASSQEGDSFFTGANVLTF.

J is TRBJ1-5 and V is TRBV18, with D maybe TRBD1 (5 bases). The CDR3 is made up of 15 amino acids. CDR1 and CDR2 (germline): KGHSH, LQKENI. Trimming stripped 3 bases from V and 3 bases from J, with 12 bases between. DNA for the CDR3: TGTGCCAGCTCACCCGACAGCAGTAACAATCAGCCCCAGCATTTT. It translates to CASSPDSSNNQPQHF.

V gene TRBV19 combines with J gene TRBJ1-1, with a weak D call TRBD1 (6 bases). This CDR3 spans 15 amino acids. Germline V CDR1 and CDR2: LNHDA, SQIVND (reference sequence). Trimming shortened V by 4 bases and J by 3 bases, and 15 bases separated the two germline ends. The CDR3 spells CASSTPQGRYTEAFF. CDR3 nucleotides: TGTGCCAGTAGTACCCCACAGGGAAGGTACACTGAAGCTTTCTTT.

The CDR3 is CASSTMPGFRQNQPQHF. In nucleotides, the CDR3 is TGTGCCAGTAGTACCATGCCAGGGTTCCGGCAAAATCAGCCCCAGCATTTT. The chain is built from TRBV19 and TRBJ1-5; D is possibly TRBD1 (5 bases). V was shortened by 4 bases and J by 4 bases, with 20 bases between the two germline ends. The CDR3 sequence is 17 residues long. Germline loops: CDR1 LNHDA, CDR2 SQIVND (reference sequence).

This chain links TRBV27 with TRBJ1-1, with D perhaps matching TRBD1 (5 bases). Trimming pared 6 bases from V and 4 bases from J, leaving 15 bases between. Germline V lookup: CDR1 MNHEY, CDR2 SMNVEV (reference sequence). The CDR3 sequence is 14 residues long. CDR3 sequence reads: CASRPRGGVTEAFF. For the CDR3, the DNA is TGTGCCAGCAGGCCTAGGGGAGGGGTCACTGAAGCTTTCTTT.

The chain links TRBV2 to TRBJ2-4, with 7 bases aligning to TRBD2. Germline-derived CDR1 and CDR2 are SNHLY and FYNNEI. V was clipped by 7 bases and J by 0 bases; unmatched bases: 9. The CDR3 is 16 amino acids. CDR3 in DNA: TGTGCCAGCAAATACGAGCGGGGAATAGCCAAAAACATTCAGTACTTC. It yields the protein CASKYERGIAKNIQYF. The whole variable domain, remainder taken from reference TRBV2 and TRBJ2-4, is EPEVTQTPSHQVTQMGQEVILRCVPISNHLYFYWYRQILGQKVEFLVSFYNNEISEKSEIFDDQFSVERPDGSNFTLKIRSTKLEDSAMYFCASKYERGIAKNIQYFGAGTRLSVL.

The chain employs TRBV4-1 and TRBJ1-4, with TRBD1 matching over 12 bases. Unmatched junction bases numbered 2, after V lost 1 base and J lost 8 bases. CDR1 is MGHRA and CDR2 is YSYEKL in the germline V gene. The CDR3 totals 15 residues. The CDR3 sequence: CASSQVGTGGEKLFF. The CDR3 DNA follows: TGCGCCAGCAGCCAAGTCGGGACAGGGGGCGAAAAACTGTTTTTT.

The V gene is TRBV14, the J gene TRBJ2-5, with D maybe TRBD2 (6 bases). V was shortened by 4 bases and J by 6 bases, with 21 bases between the two germline ends. Per the germline V gene, CDR1 is SGHDN and CDR2 is FVKESK. CDR3 length: 16 amino acids. Written as DNA, the CDR3 is TGTGCCAGCAGCCCCCAGGGACTCGCTGATCGGAAGACCCAGTACTTC. Protein sequence: CASSPQGLADRKTQYF.

The CDR3 coding sequence is TGTGCCAGCAGTTTGACTAGCGGAAGCTCCTACGAGCAGTACTTC. Protein product: CASSLTSGSSYEQYF. The chain joins TRBV5-8 to TRBJ2-7; 9 nucleotides line up with TRBD2. This CDR3 contains 15 residues. V was clipped by 5 bases and J by 0 bases; unmatched bases: 6. Germline V gives CDR1 SGHTS, CDR2 YDEGEE.

This sequence joins TRBV5-1 and TRBJ2-6; the D is unclear. V shed 0 bases and J shed 0 bases, with 4 bases lying between them. The CDR3 totals 15 residues. CDR1 is SGHRS and CDR2 is YFSETQ in the germline V gene. CDR3 coding DNA: TGCGCCAGCAGCTTGGGGAGCTCTGGGGCCAACGTCCTGACTTTC. Residues: CASSLGSSGANVLTF.

The chain uses TRBV6-5 and TRBJ1-2; TRBD1 aligns across 7 bases. Trimming cost V 0 bases and J 6 bases; bases outside gene matches: 10. The V gene's germline CDR1 is MNHEY and CDR2 SVGAGI. The length of the CDR3 is 16 residues. The CDR3 reads CASSYSWDRLFHGYTF. DNA for the CDR3: TGTGCCAGCAGTTACTCGTGGGACAGACTGTTTCATGGCTACACCTTC.

This chain connects TRBV5-1 to TRBJ2-7; 16 bases are shared with TRBD2. The CDR3 is 16 amino acids. In germline, CDR1 is SGHRS, CDR2 YFSETQ. V dropped 4 bases and J dropped 6; count of bases not matched to a gene: 7. The DNA of the CDR3 is TGCGCCAGCAGCGGGGGACTAGCGGGAGGGAGTTCCGAGCAGTACTTC. This encodes CASSGGLAGGSSEQYF.

CDR3 nucleotides: TGTGCCAGCAGGACCGGAGGCGGACCACTCAATCAGCCCCAGCATTTT. Protein product: CASRTGGGPLNQPQHF. V usage is TRBV28 and J usage is TRBJ1-5; D is uncertain. Germline V gene lookup returns CDR1 MDHEN and CDR2 SYDVKM. V lost 6 bases and J 3 bases, leaving 18 bases between the germline ends. The CDR3 has 16 amino acids.

The V and J genes are TRBV5-4 and TRBJ2-2; D is possibly TRBD2 (6 bases). Germline lookup yields CDR1 SGHNT and CDR2 YYREEE (reference sequence). V was pared by 6 bases and J by 2 bases, with 17 bases between. The CDR3 contains 16 residues. CDR3 amino acids: CASTPRPGSNTGELFF. CDR3 bases: TGTGCCAGCACCCCAAGACCCGGGAGCAACACCGGGGAGCTGTTTTTT.

The genes are TRBV19 and TRBJ2-3; 10 nucleotides match TRBD2. The CDR3 spans 16 residues. Per germline, CDR1 LNHDA and CDR2 SQIVND (reference sequence). V was clipped by 5 bases and J by 0 bases; unmatched bases: 5. CDR3 bases: TGTGCCAGTAGTCCACTAGCGGGGACGAGCACAGATACGCAGTATTTT. Protein product: CASSPLAGTSTDTQYF.

The chain employs TRBV18 and TRBJ2-2; 8 bases map to TRBD1. The V gene's germline CDR1 is KGHSH and CDR2 LQKENI. V lost 3 bases and J lost 1; bases outside the gene matches: 1. The length of the CDR3 is 15 residues. CDR3 nucleotide sequence: TGTGCCAGCTCACCGGGACAGGTGAACACCGGGGAGCTGTTTTTT. Translating gives CASSPGQVNTGELFF.

The CDR3, as DNA: TGTGCCAGCAGCTTAGTTGGGACAGAAAATGAGCAGTTCTTC. This encodes CASSLVGTENEQFF. The V and J genes are TRBV7-9 and TRBJ2-1, with 7 bases aligning to TRBD1. V lost 1 base to trimming and J lost 7 bases; unmatched junction nucleotides: 4. Germline values: CDR1 SEHNR, CDR2 FQNEAQ (reference sequence). CDR3 length: 14 residues. The full variable domain, with the rest looked up from reference TRBV7-9 and TRBJ2-1, is DTGVSQNPRHKITKRGQNVTFRCDPISEHNRLYWYRQTLGQGPEFLTYFQNEAQLEKSRLLSDRFSAERPKGSFSTLEIQRTEQGDSAMYLCASSLVGTENEQFFGPGTRLTVL.

The CDR3 DNA reads as TGCGCCAGCAGCTTATCGGGGACAGGGGGACCAGATACGCAGTATTTT. Residues: CASSLSGTGGPDTQYF. V and J are TRBV5-1 and TRBJ2-3; 11 bases agree with TRBD1. Trimming cost V 2 bases and J 4 bases; bases outside gene matches: 6. The CDR3 runs 16 residues. Germline CDR1 is SGHRS and CDR2 is YFSETQ.